Sequencing of this T cell receptor (beta chain) was carried out in a study of identical twins. V shed 3 bases, J shed 8 bases, and the junction held 9 bases outside the gene matches. Germline assignment: CDR1 KGHDR and CDR2 SFDVKD. This CDR3 is built from 15 residues. Concerning this clonotype: Its cognate antigen is unknown.

Study findings and constraints: Modelling approaches yielded underestimates of out-of-frame TCR alpha sharing between monozygotic twins. The study drew conclusions from cross-sectional statistical analysis, not from following the same donors.

TCRdb itself ran the 5' RACE reads through MiXCR, one entry per CDR3 protein. The profile covers roughly 470,000 distinct CDR3 sequences, with around an eighth appearing a single time and approximately 1% taken by the ten largest. This same sample was also taken into another study, of yellow fever vaccine responses in identical twins.

V usage is TRBV24-1 and J usage is TRBJ2-1; 7 positions agree with TRBD2. The sequence was obtained from a woman under 30 in good health. Sample: CD4+ T cells sorted from blood. The CDR3 loop is CATSDTSAGMYEQFF. The CDR3 DNA sequence: TGTGCCACCAGTGATACATCAGCGGGGATGTATGAGCAGTTCTTC.